The 29 T cell receptor beta chains listed next were all sequenced from one sample in a study of siplizumab effects on memory and regulatory T cells. Libraries were prepared by immunoSEQ multiplex PCR; TCRdb keeps only in-frame clonotypes and omits some of them. The sample records around 110,000 clones, roughly 94% being singletons. The sample comprised non-Treg CD4+ T cells sorted from blood. The receptors were gathered from a human donor in good health.

The count of this clone is one. This chain links TRBV27 with TRBJ2-5; 8 positions agree with TRBD1. V lost 5 bases, J lost 5 bases, and 10 bases stayed unmatched. The germline V gene has CDR1 MNHEY and CDR2 SMNVEV (reference sequence). This CDR3 comprises 15 residues. The chain's CDR3 is CASSPWTGKVETQYF. In nucleotides, the CDR3 is TGTGCCAGCAGTCCCTGGACAGGGAAGGTTGAGACCCAGTACTTC.

The chain couples TRBV18 to TRBJ2-1; perhaps TRBD2 as D (5 bases). The V gene lost 3 bases and the J gene lost 9 bases, with 12 bases spanning the gap. The germline V gene encodes CDR1 KGHSH and CDR2 LQKENI. The CDR3 length is 13 residues. The CDR3 reads CASSPSVGSEQFF. The CDR3 region has the DNA TGTGCCAGCTCACCGTCGGTTGGGAGTGAGCAGTTCTTC.

The rearrangement uses TRBV5-5 and TRBJ1-5, with TRBD1 matching over 7 bases. V dropped 10 bases and J dropped 1; count of bases not matched to a gene: 8. Germline lookup yields CDR1 SGHKS and CDR2 YYEKEE (reference sequence). The CDR3 runs to 14 residues. CDR3 sequence: CAGREGASNQPQHF. CDR3 DNA: TGTGCCGGACGAGAGGGGGCGAGCAATCAGCCCCAGCATTTT. Based on the CDR3 plus reference TRBV5-5 and TRBJ1-5, the full variable domain is DAGVTQSPTHLIKTRGQQVTLRCSPISGHKSVSWYQQVLGQGPQFIFQYYEKEERGRGNFPDRFSARQFPNYSSELNVNALLLGDSALYLCAGREGASNQPQHFGDGTRLSIL.

V usage is TRBV21-1 and J usage is TRBJ2-1; TRBD2, the table's D call, lacks a check against the DNA. TRBV21-1 is classified as a pseudogene. This CDR3 contains 14 residues. The CDR3 here is CASSRRADYNEQFF. CDR3 in DNA: TGTGCCAGCAGCAGGAGGGCAGATTACAATGAGCAGTTCTTC.

The V gene is TRBV2, the J gene TRBJ2-3, with TRBD1 matching over 10 bases. Trimming removed 4 bases from V and 6 bases from J; junction bases left unmatched: 7. The CDR3 is 15 amino acids. Per germline, CDR1 SNHLY and CDR2 FYNNEI. The CDR3 region is CASSAEGQGRDTQYF. CDR3 bases: TGTGCCAGCAGTGCTGAGGGACAGGGGAGGGATACGCAGTATTTT.

V is TRBV6-4 and J is TRBJ1-3; 9 nucleotides match TRBD1. V trimming: 9 bases; J trimming: 0 bases; junction bases outside the gene matches: 15. CDR3 length: 18 amino acids. Germline values: CDR1 MRHNA, CDR2 SNTAGT. Here the CDR3 DNA reads TGTGCCAGTCCACCGGGACAGGGACGAAAGGGCTCTGGAAACACCATATATTTT. This translates into CASPPGQGRKGSGNTIYF.

The V gene is TRBV6-5, the J gene TRBJ1-2; 9 bases are a match to TRBD1. CDR3 length equals 15 residues. V gave up 0 bases and J gave up 4 bases; unmatched junction bases: 3. Germline assignment: CDR1 MNHEY and CDR2 SVGAGI. The CDR3 nucleotides read TGTGCCAGCAGTTACTCGACAGGGGGAGCCTATGGCTACACCTTC. Amino acids: CASSYSTGGAYGYTF.

The chain employs TRBV5-1 and TRBJ1-1, with a weak D call TRBD1 (6 bases). V lost 4 bases and J lost 0, with 16 bases in between. Germline V lookup: CDR1 SGHRS, CDR2 YFSETQ. The CDR3 length is 16 residues. CDR3 DNA: TGCGCCAGCAGCGCCTTTCCCGGGACATTGAACACTGAAGCTTTCTTT. This codes for CASSAFPGTLNTEAFF.

V is TRBV5-6 and J is TRBJ2-4; no definite D call. Trimming left V 4 bases short and J 4 bases short, with 12 bases between. Germline V lookup: CDR1 SGHDT, CDR2 YYEEEE. The CDR3 sequence is 14 residues long. The DNA of the CDR3 is TGTGCCAGCAGCGAGGAGAGGTTTAAAAACATTCAGTACTTC. Translated: CASSEERFKNIQYF.

This chain uses TRBV18 with TRBJ2-7; 10 nucleotides match TRBD1. CDR3 size: 15 residues. CDR1 and CDR2 (germline): KGHSH, LQKENI. J gave up 2 bases and V 3 bases, and 4 bases lay outside the gene matches. The CDR3 DNA sequence: TGTGCCAGCTCACCGGCCGGGACAGGGGCCTACGAGCAGTACTTC. Its translation is CASSPAGTGAYEQYF.

This clone was picked up a small number of times. The gene calls are TRBV7-9 and TRBJ2-1; 9 bases map to TRBD2. CDR3 length: 13 residues. V gave up 4 bases and J gave up 8 bases; unmatched junction bases: 3. Germline V CDR1 and CDR2: SEHNR, FQNEAQ (reference sequence). The CDR3: CASSSGLAHEQFF. The CDR3, as DNA: TGTGCCAGCAGCTCCGGACTAGCGCATGAGCAGTTCTTC.

The V gene is TRBV11-2, the J gene TRBJ2-7, with TRBD1 matching 7 bases. The V gene end was trimmed by 0 bases and the J gene end by 2 bases; junction bases not matched to a gene: 1. Germline V gene lookup returns CDR1 SGHAT and CDR2 FQNNGV. The CDR3 loop spans 14 amino acids. The CDR3 DNA reads as TGTGCCAGCAGCTTAGAAGGGACAGCCTACGAGCAGTACTTC. It encodes CASSLEGTAYEQYF.

DNA of the CDR3: TGTGCCAGCAGGCGAACAGGGTTAGGCGGGGAGCTGTTTTTT. Protein product: CASRRTGLGGELFF. This chain joins TRBV27 and TRBJ2-2; a possible D gene is TRBD1 (6 bases). Germline V gene lookup returns CDR1 MNHEY and CDR2 SMNVEV (reference sequence). V lost 6 bases, J lost 7 bases, and 15 bases lay in between. The CDR3 is made up of 14 amino acids.

V and J are TRBV19 and TRBJ1-1; D unclear. The CDR3 loop spans 14 amino acids. Trimming cost V 3 bases and J 0 bases, with 8 bases left between them. CDR1 and CDR2 from the germline V gene are LNHDA and SQIVND (reference sequence). The CDR3 sequence is CASSIRHLNTEAFF. The CDR3 nucleotides are TGTGCCAGTAGTATTCGGCACCTGAACACTGAAGCTTTCTTT.

Only a few counts were recorded for this clone. The chain joins TRBV5-1 to TRBJ1-2, with D possibly TRBD1 on 6 matching bases. The CDR3 has 15 residues. The ends were cut back, 4 bases at V and 0 bases at J, with 13 bases in the middle. Per germline, CDR1 SGHRS and CDR2 YFSETQ. The CDR3 protein is CASSPDGQSNYGYTF. In DNA form, the CDR3 reads TGCGCCAGCAGCCCCGACGGACAGTCTAACTATGGCTACACCTTC.

Only a few counts were recorded for this clone. The J gene is TRBJ1-2, the V gene TRBV6-1, with TRBD1 identical over 7 bases. Trimming at V came to 7 bases and at J to 4 bases, leaving 6 bases not matched to a gene. CDR1 and CDR2 (germline): MNHNS, SASEGT. CDR3 length equals 13 residues. The CDR3 is CASNDGTAYGYTF. The CDR3 DNA reads as TGTGCCAGCAACGACGGGACAGCCTATGGCTACACCTTC.

The V and J genes are TRBV6-5 and TRBJ2-3, with TRBD2 identical over 8 bases. This CDR3 comprises 16 residues. The trim removed 4 bases at V and 2 bases at J, leaving 8 bases unmatched. CDR1 and CDR2 from the germline V gene are MNHEY and SVGAGI. CDR3 protein: CASSSRFSGITDTQYF. In DNA, the CDR3 is TGTGCCAGCAGTTCCAGATTTAGCGGGATCACAGATACGCAGTATTTT.

This chain uses TRBV5-4 with TRBJ2-1; TRBD2 matches at 10 bases. CDR3 length: 14 residues. The V segment lost 4 bases and the J segment 7 bases; nucleotides outside the gene matches: 5. Germline CDR1 and CDR2: SGHNT and YYREEE (reference sequence). CDR3 nucleotides: TGTGCCAGCAGCCTGACTAGCGGGTTGAATGAGCAGTTCTTC. Translating it yields CASSLTSGLNEQFF.

This clone was seen once. V gene TRBV5-1 combines with J gene TRBJ1-4; 8 positions agree with TRBD1. V lost 4 bases, J lost 7 bases, and 6 bases stayed unmatched. The CDR3 covers 14 residues. In germline, CDR1 is SGHRS, CDR2 YFSETQ. CDR3 nucleotides: TGCGCCAGCAGCATGGACAGGGTTCGTGAAAAACTGTTTTTT. Protein product: CASSMDRVREKLFF.

The genes are TRBV7-9 and TRBJ1-1; D gene unclear. Germline assignment: CDR1 SEHNR and CDR2 FQNEAQ (reference sequence). The ends were cut back, 5 bases at V and 5 bases at J, with 12 bases in the middle. The CDR3 length is 13 residues. This CDR3 is CASSQEGGTEAFF. DNA of the CDR3: TGTGCCAGCAGCCAAGAGGGCGGGACTGAAGCTTTCTTT.

Written as DNA, the CDR3 is TGCGCCAGCAGCTTGTCCGGGACAGGGACCTACAATGAGCAGTTCTTC. Translation: CASSLSGTGTYNEQFF. This rearrangement joins TRBV5-1 to TRBJ2-1, with 9 positions matching TRBD1. Trimming cost V 1 base and J 2 bases; bases outside gene matches: 4. This CDR3 region has 16 residues. The V gene's germline CDR1 is SGHRS and CDR2 YFSETQ.

The rearrangement links TRBV6-5 to TRBJ2-5; the D gene is possibly TRBD1 (6 bases). Trimming shortened V by 6 bases and J by 1 base, and 9 bases separated the two germline ends. Germline V gene sequence: CDR1 MNHEY, CDR2 SVGAGI. The CDR3 loop spans 13 amino acids. CDR3 loop: CASRRGGQETQYF. The DNA for the CDR3 is TGTGCCAGCAGGCGAGGGGGCCAAGAGACCCAGTACTTC.

J is TRBJ1-6 and V is TRBV5-1, with 9 bases aligning to TRBD1. Per germline, CDR1 SGHRS and CDR2 YFSETQ. After removal of 2 bases from V and 9 bases from J, the junction contained 3 bases not matched to a gene. The CDR3 is 14 residues long. The CDR3 DNA reads as TGCGCCAGCAGCTTATGGACAGGGGTTTCACCCCTCCACTTT. Its protein is CASSLWTGVSPLHF.

The chain carries TRBV7-2 and TRBJ2-1, with 10 bases lining up with TRBD2. The CDR3 loop spans 15 amino acids. With V trimmed by 5 bases and J by 3 bases, 4 bases remained unmatched. Germline loops: CDR1 SGHTA, CDR2 FQGNSA. The CDR3 region is CASSNGLADYNEQFF. DNA of the CDR3: TGTGCCAGCAGCAACGGACTAGCGGACTACAATGAGCAGTTCTTC. The full variable domain, in which reference TRBV7-2 and TRBJ2-1 provide the parts outside the CDR3, is GAGVSQSPSNKVTEKGKDVELRCDPISGHTALYWYRQSLGQGLEFLIYFQGNSAPDKSGLPSDRFSAERTGGSVSTLTIQRTQQEDSAVYLCASSNGLADYNEQFFGPGTRLTVL.

This clone was detected once. The chain couples TRBV10-3 to TRBJ2-1, with 7 bases fitting TRBD2. This CDR3 is 15 amino acids long. Germline loops: CDR1 ENHRY, CDR2 SYGVKD. The J segment lost 0 bases and the V segment lost 8 bases, leaving 7 bases of the junction unmatched. In DNA form, the CDR3 reads TGTGCCATCCAGACTAGCTCAGACTCCTACAATGAGCAGTTCTTC. Protein sequence: CAIQTSSDSYNEQFF.

As concerns this clone: Within the sample, other DNA sequences also encode this same CDR3. CDR3 in amino acids: CASSLEGALYGYTF. In DNA, the CDR3 is TGCGCCAGCAGCTTGGAAGGGGCCCTCTATGGCTACACCTTC. V usage is TRBV5-1 and J usage is TRBJ1-2; D is possibly TRBD1 (5 bases). Between the trimmed V and J ends, which lost 0 bases and 4 bases, there was a span of 10 bases. Germline CDR1 SGHRS, CDR2 YFSETQ. This CDR3 comprises 14 residues.

This sequence joins TRBV30 and TRBJ1-6; D possibly corresponds to TRBD1 (6 bases). Between the trimmed V and J ends, which lost 2 bases and 10 bases, there was a span of 15 bases. Germline loops: CDR1 GTSNPN, CDR2 SVGIG (reference sequence). There are 14 residues in the CDR3. DNA of the CDR3: TGTGCCTGGAGTCTAATGACAGGAGGGTCACCCCTCCACTTT. This translates into CAWSLMTGGSPLHF.

This chain connects TRBV6-6 to TRBJ1-2, with D unclear. CDR1 and CDR2 from the germline V gene are MNHNY and SVGAGI (reference sequence). Between the trimmed V and J ends, which lost 6 bases and 0 bases, there was a span of 8 bases. The CDR3 runs 13 residues. The CDR3: CASSQEANYGYTF. DNA for the CDR3: TGTGCCAGCAGCCAGGAAGCTAACTATGGCTACACCTTC.

The chain recombines TRBV11-2 with TRBJ1-3, with D possibly matching TRBD1 (5 bases). V dropped 5 bases and J dropped 0 bases, with 11 bases sitting between them. Germline V lookup: CDR1 SGHAT, CDR2 FQNNGV. This CDR3 contains 15 residues. The CDR3 nucleotides are TGTGCCAGCAGCATCTCTGGGGCCTCTGGAAACACCATATATTTT. Protein sequence: CASSISGASGNTIYF.